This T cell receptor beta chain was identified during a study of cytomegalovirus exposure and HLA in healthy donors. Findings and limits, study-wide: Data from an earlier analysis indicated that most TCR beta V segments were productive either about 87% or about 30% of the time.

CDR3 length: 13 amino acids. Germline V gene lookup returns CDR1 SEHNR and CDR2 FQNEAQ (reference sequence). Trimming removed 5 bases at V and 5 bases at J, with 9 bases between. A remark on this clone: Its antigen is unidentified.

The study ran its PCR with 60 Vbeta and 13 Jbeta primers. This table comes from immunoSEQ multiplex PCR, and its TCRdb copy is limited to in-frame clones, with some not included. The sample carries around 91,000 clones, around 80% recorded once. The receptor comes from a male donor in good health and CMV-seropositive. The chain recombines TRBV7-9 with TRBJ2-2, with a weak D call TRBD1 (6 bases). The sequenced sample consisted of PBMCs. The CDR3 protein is CASSGGRTGELFF. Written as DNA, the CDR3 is TGTGCCAGCAGCGGGGGCAGGACCGGGGAGCTGTTTTTT.